The 32 T cell receptor beta chains listed next were all sequenced from one sample in a study of metastatic and nonmetastatic thyroid tumors. No treatment of any kind had been given to any patient before thyroid surgery. Using MiXCR, TCRdb reanalyzed the PCR reads. The sample records about 27,000 clones, about 15% being singletons. Sequenced: blood. Source of these receptors: a male donor with papillary thyroid cancer or a benign thyroid nodule (not recorded which). Some clones in this sample may be carry-over from other donors' samples.

This clone was recorded at least ten times. This chain joins TRBV24-1 and TRBJ2-3; TRBD2 might be the D (6 bases). The V gene lost 4 bases and the J gene lost 0 bases, with 13 bases spanning the gap. Germline V gives CDR1 KGHDR, CDR2 SFDVKD. This CDR3 is 16 amino acids long. The CDR3 nucleotides read TGTGCCACCAGTGAGCGGGGACGGGCAAGCACAGATACGCAGTATTTT. As protein: CATSERGRASTDTQYF.

Ten or more counts support this clone. The chain carries TRBV10-3 and TRBJ2-7; 10 nucleotides match TRBD1. The CDR3 contains 14 residues. Trimming cost V 10 bases and J 3 bases; bases outside gene matches: 9. Germline V gene lookup returns CDR1 ENHRY and CDR2 SYGVKD. CDR3 nucleotides: TGTGCCACAAATTGGGGACAGGGGATCTACGAGCAGTACTTC. This sequence encodes CATNWGQGIYEQYF.

By sample fraction, this clone is medium-sized. The V gene is TRBV11-1, the J gene TRBJ2-7; 7 bases are shared with TRBD1. V lost 5 bases, J lost 3 bases, and 10 bases stayed unmatched. The germline gives CDR1 SGHAT, CDR2 FQDESV (reference sequence). The length of the CDR3 is 15 residues. This CDR3 is CASSLRDSVFYEQYF. CDR3 sequence (DNA): TGTGCCAGCAGCCTCCGGGACAGTGTTTTCTACGAGCAGTACTTC.

This clone was recorded at least ten times. The V and J genes are TRBV11-3 and TRBJ2-1, with D possibly being TRBD2 (6 bases). The CDR3 sequence is 16 residues long. The germline CDR1 and CDR2 sequences are SGHNT and YENEEA. V was clipped by 5 bases and J by 5 bases, with 19 bases between them. The CDR3 loop reads CASSRWGVRSDNEQFF. CDR3 bases: TGTGCCAGCAGCAGGTGGGGGGTTCGTTCGGACAATGAGCAGTTCTTC.

The chain is built from TRBV20-1 and TRBJ1-1, with 7 bases aligning to TRBD1. The germline CDR1 and CDR2 sequences are DFQATT and SNEGSKA (reference sequence). The CDR3 totals 14 residues. V was clipped by 2 bases and J by 5 bases; unmatched bases: 8. CDR3 sequence (DNA): TGCAGTGCTAGACCGACCTACAGGGGTACTGAAGCTTTCTTT. Amino acids: CSARPTYRGTEAFF.

The rearrangement joins TRBV28 to TRBJ2-5; D is unclear. Trimming shortened V by 3 bases and J by 5 bases, and 13 bases separated the two germline ends. CDR1 is MDHEN, CDR2 SYDVKM, per germline. The CDR3 covers 14 residues. The CDR3 DNA follows: TGTGCCAGCAGTTTCCGACGGTTTATGGAGACCCAGTACTTC. This codes for CASSFRRFMETQYF.

The sample holds many counts of this clone. Other DNA sequences in the same sample also yield this CDR3. The CDR3 DNA reads TGCAGTGCTAGCGAACCTAGGGATACGCAGTATTTT. This codes for CSASEPRDTQYF. V usage is TRBV20-1 and J usage is TRBJ2-3, with D unclear. V lost 3 bases and J 6 bases, leaving 10 bases between the germline ends. The CDR3 contains 12 residues. Germline-derived CDR1 and CDR2 are DFQATT and SNEGSKA (reference sequence).

Many counts were recorded for this clone. Other DNA sequences in this specimen translate into the identical CDR3. This chain links TRBV28 with TRBJ2-7; 9 bases are a match to TRBD1. Germline V lookup: CDR1 MDHEN, CDR2 SYDVKM. Trimming cost V 4 bases and J 4 bases; bases outside gene matches: 8. The CDR3 length is 15 residues. CDR3 sequence reads: CASSSPGTGRYEQYF. The CDR3 DNA sequence: TGTGCCAGCAGTTCTCCCGGGACAGGGAGGTACGAGCAGTACTTC.

The chain combines TRBV6-1 with TRBJ2-7; perhaps TRBD2 as D (5 bases). V gave up 3 bases and J gave up 5 bases, with 11 bases separating them. The CDR3 is 13 amino acids. CDR1 is MNHNS and CDR2 is SASEGT in the germline V gene. CDR3 nucleotide sequence: TGTGCCAGCAGTGACAGCGGCTTAGACGAGCAGTACTTC. It translates to CASSDSGLDEQYF.

This clone was seen many times. This sequence joins TRBV20-1 and TRBJ2-1, with a tentative D call TRBD2 (7 bases). Germline V gene lookup returns CDR1 DFQATT and CDR2 SNEGSKA (reference sequence). The ends were cut back, 4 bases at V and 2 bases at J, with 12 bases in the middle. This CDR3 is 14 amino acids long. CDR3 loop: CSAKGGGPYNEQFF. CDR3 coding DNA: TGCAGTGCTAAGGGGGGAGGGCCCTACAATGAGCAGTTCTTC.

About this clone itself: Other DNA sequences from this sample encode an identical CDR3 as well. The chain recombines TRBV2 with TRBJ2-2, with 8 bases identical to TRBD2. The ends lost 6 bases at V and 1 base at J; junction bases unmatched: 7. The length of the CDR3 is 16 residues. In germline, CDR1 is SNHLY, CDR2 FYNNEI. The CDR3 loop is CASRRGAGVNTGELFF. CDR3 bases: TGTGCCAGCAGGCGGGGGGCGGGAGTGAACACCGGGGAGCTGTTTTTT.

The rearrangement links TRBV20-1 to TRBJ1-1, with D unresolved. Germline CDR1 is DFQATT and CDR2 is SNEGSKA (reference sequence). Trimming stripped 1 base from V and 1 base from J, with 10 bases between. The CDR3 has 14 amino acids. The CDR3 reads CSARGTQANTEAFF. CDR3 nucleotide sequence: TGCAGTGCTAGAGGGACGCAAGCGAACACTGAAGCTTTCTTT.

The V and J genes are TRBV10-3 and TRBJ2-2, with D possibly TRBD2 on 5 matching bases. The CDR3 consists of 17 residues. Germline V lookup: CDR1 ENHRY, CDR2 SYGVKD. Trimming took 3 bases from V and 1 from J, leaving 15 bases between them. The CDR3: CAISDSSGGLNTGELFF. Here the CDR3 DNA reads TGTGCCATCAGTGACTCAAGTGGCGGACTGAACACCGGGGAGCTGTTTTTT.

Within the sample, this clone is medium-sized. The V gene is TRBV15, the J gene TRBJ2-7; 7 bases agree with TRBD2. Germline V gives CDR1 LNHNV, CDR2 YYDKDF (reference sequence). There are 13 residues in the CDR3. Trimming removed 3 bases from V and 4 bases from J; junction bases left unmatched: 3. The CDR3 DNA sequence: TGTGCCACCAGCAGCGTAGCGGGTTACGAGCAGTACTTC. Its protein product is CATSSVAGYEQYF. Variable domain in full (rest from reference TRBV15 and TRBJ2-7): DAMVIQNPRYQVTQFGKPVTLSCSQTLNHNVMYWYQQKSSQAPKLLFHYYDKDFNNEADTPDNFQSRRPNTSFCFLDIRSPGLGDTAMYLCATSSVAGYEQYFGPGTRLTVT.

This clone was seen at least ten times. This rearrangement joins TRBV3-1 to TRBJ2-7, with 8 bases lining up with TRBD2. Unmatched junction bases numbered 6, after V lost 0 bases and J lost 5 bases. CDR3 length: 15 amino acids. Germline V gives CDR1 LGHDT, CDR2 YNNKEL (reference sequence). In DNA, the CDR3 is TGTGCCAGCAGCCAAGATCGGAGCGGGAGTCACGAGCAGTACTTC. Translated, it gives CASSQDRSGSHEQYF.

This clone has a count of ten or more. This chain links TRBV19 with TRBJ2-7; no reliable D call. Germline CDR1 is LNHDA and CDR2 is SQIVND (reference sequence). The ends were cut back, 0 bases at V and 0 bases at J, with 6 bases in the middle. This CDR3 spans 14 amino acids. CDR3 loop: CASSIESSSYEQYF. CDR3 in DNA: TGTGCCAGTAGTATAGAGTCGAGCTCCTACGAGCAGTACTTC.

At least ten counts were recorded for this clone. The J gene is TRBJ1-4, the V gene TRBV7-9, with a tentative D call TRBD1 (6 bases). The CDR3 has 14 residues. Deletions cut 2 bases from V and 5 bases from J, with 9 bases between. Germline V gene data show CDR1 as SEHNR and CDR2 as FQNEAQ (reference sequence). In DNA form, the CDR3 reads TGTGCCAGCAGCTTAAGGCAGGGGAATGAAAAACTGTTTTTT. This sequence encodes CASSLRQGNEKLFF.

A few counts support this clone. CDR3 bases: TGTGCCAGCAGCGCGTGGGATTCACCCCTCCACTTT. This sequence encodes CASSAWDSPLHF. The chain couples TRBV9 to TRBJ1-6, with D hard to call. From germline, CDR1 is SGDLS and CDR2 YYNGEE. The CDR3 covers 12 residues. V was shortened by 3 bases and J by 8 bases, with 6 bases between the two germline ends.

This clone came up many times. V gene TRBV20-1 combines with J gene TRBJ2-1; 10 bases align to TRBD1. This CDR3 has 14 residues. The V gene's germline CDR1 is DFQATT and CDR2 SNEGSKA (reference sequence). V was clipped by 1 base and J by 15 bases; unmatched bases: 12. This CDR3 is CSARARTSWDRGFF. The CDR3 DNA reads as TGCAGTGCTAGAGCGCGGACCAGTTGGGACAGGGGGTTCTTC.

This clone was recorded at least ten times. This chain joins TRBV2 and TRBJ1-5, with 7 bases matching TRBD1. Trimming took 5 bases from V and 4 from J; bases not matched to a gene: 14. This CDR3 region has 17 residues. Germline V gene sequence: CDR1 SNHLY, CDR2 FYNNEI. DNA for the CDR3: TGTGCCAGCAGTTCCCTCGGAACTGGGACAGTTAATCAGCCCCAGCATTTT. It translates to CASSSLGTGTVNQPQHF.

At least ten counts were recorded for this clone. The sample carries other DNA sequences with the same CDR3. J is TRBJ1-1 and V is TRBV9; D gene unclear. The CDR3 covers 15 residues. The germline CDR1 and CDR2 sequences are SGDLS and YYNGEE. V was trimmed by 0 bases and J by 1 base, leaving 10 bases between them. The CDR3 protein is CASSVVSEANTEAFF. The CDR3 DNA is TGTGCCAGCAGCGTAGTCTCAGAGGCGAACACTGAAGCTTTCTTT.

This clone was seen repeatedly, ten times or more. The rearrangement uses TRBV2 and TRBJ2-7; D is undetermined. CDR3 length equals 11 residues. V gave up 5 bases and J gave up 4 bases, with 6 bases separating them. From germline, CDR1 is SNHLY and CDR2 FYNNEI. CDR3 nucleotides: TGTGCCAGCAGTAGGGTGTACGAGCAGTACTTC. Protein product: CASSRVYEQYF.

Concerning this clone itself: A clone one base away is much larger, so this may be a read error. The V gene is TRBV19, the J gene TRBJ2-3, with D possibly TRBD2 on 7 matching bases. Germline CDR1 reads LNHDA; CDR2 reads SQIVND (reference sequence). CDR3 length equals 14 residues. For the CDR3, the DNA is TGTGCCAGTAGCCGGGACCGGGGGGCACATACGCAGTGTTTT. Its translation is CASSRDRGAHTQCF.

Many counts were recorded for this clone. This sequence joins TRBV6-1 and TRBJ1-4, with TRBD1 matching over 8 bases. Trimming at V came to 7 bases and at J to 10 bases, leaving 14 bases not matched to a gene. The CDR3 totals 15 residues. Germline assignment: CDR1 MNHNS and CDR2 SASEGT. CDR3 residues: CASTQRGTGSIKLFF. The CDR3 nucleotides are TGTGCCAGCACCCAGCGGGGGACAGGCTCGATAAAACTGTTTTTT.

This clone is judged medium-sized. The chain uses TRBV6-1 and TRBJ1-1; a weak D match, TRBD1 (5 bases). This CDR3 is built from 13 residues. The V and J ends lost 5 bases and 8 bases respectively, with 15 bases between them. In germline, CDR1 is MNHNS, CDR2 SASEGT. CDR3 sequence reads: CASSSPGTGEAFF. The CDR3 nucleotides are TGTGCCAGCAGTTCCCCCGGGACGGGGGAAGCTTTCTTT.

The chain uses TRBV5-1 and TRBJ2-1, with 9 bases identical to TRBD1. V lost 3 bases, J lost 8 bases, and 12 bases stayed unmatched. The CDR3 totals 16 residues. CDR1 and CDR2 (germline): SGHRS, YFSETQ. The CDR3 DNA is TGCGCCAGCAGCTCCGTGACAGGGGGTGATTTGGATGAGCAGTTCTTC. This translates into CASSSVTGGDLDEQFF.

This clone was seen at least ten times. V is TRBV19 and J is TRBJ2-2; D call uncertain. Trimming removed 3 bases from V and 5 bases from J, with 13 bases in between. This CDR3 is built from 15 residues. CDR1 LNHDA and CDR2 SQIVND come from the germline V gene (reference sequence). This CDR3 reads CASSIMDLPTGELFF. The CDR3 DNA is TGTGCCAGTAGTATTATGGATCTTCCGACCGGGGAGCTGTTTTTT.

Ten or more counts support this clone. The chain is built from TRBV5-1 and TRBJ2-5; TRBD1 agrees at 9 bases. Germline CDR1 and CDR2: SGHRS and YFSETQ. This CDR3 spans 14 amino acids. Unmatched junction bases numbered 1, after V lost 0 bases and J lost 4 bases. The CDR3 DNA sequence: TGCGCCAGCAGCTTGGGGGGACAGGGAGAGACCCAGTACTTC. The encoded protein is CASSLGGQGETQYF. Based on the CDR3 plus reference TRBV5-1 and TRBJ2-5, the full variable domain is KAGVTQTPRYLIKTRGQQVTLSCSPISGHRSVSWYQQTPGQGLQFLFEYFSETQRNKGNFPGRFSGRQFSNSRSEMNVSTLELGDSALYLCASSLGGQGETQYFGPGTRLLVL.

This clone is judged medium-sized. V is TRBV6-1 and J is TRBJ1-2, with a tentative D call TRBD1 (5 bases). The CDR3 has 15 residues. Between the trimmed V and J ends, which lost 5 bases and 4 bases, there was a span of 17 bases. Germline CDR1 MNHNS, CDR2 SASEGT. The CDR3 bases are TGTGCCAGCAGTAACGGGGCAACGAAAACCTATGGCTACACCTTC. Translating gives CASSNGATKTYGYTF.

This clone was seen many times. A read error is possible here, since a much larger clone lies one base away. The same CDR3 can be traced to other DNA sequences in this sample. The rearrangement joins TRBV9 to TRBJ2-7; maybe TRBD2 (6 bases). The CDR3 contains 14 residues. The germline gives CDR1 SGDLS, CDR2 YYNGEE. Between the trimmed V and J ends, which lost 4 bases and 9 bases, there was a span of 20 bases. CDR3 residues: CASSPPEGGFGQYF. CDR3 coding DNA: TGTGCCAGCAGCCCCCCGGAGGGTGGGTTCGGGCAGTACTTC.

This sequence joins TRBV5-1 and TRBJ2-3, with D possibly called TRBD1 or TRBD2 (5 bases each). Germline CDR1 and CDR2: SGHRS and YFSETQ. Between the trimmed V and J ends, which lost 3 bases and 2 bases, there was a span of 16 bases. The CDR3 consists of 16 residues. This CDR3 reads CASSSDITGTTDTQYF. The CDR3 DNA follows: TGCGCCAGCAGCTCCGACATTACCGGGACCACAGATACGCAGTATTTT.

This clone was found many times. J is TRBJ2-4 and V is TRBV4-1; 13 positions match TRBD2. V lost 0 bases, J lost 5 bases, and 7 bases stayed unmatched. CDR1 MGHRA and CDR2 YSYEKL come from the germline V gene. The CDR3 has 18 amino acids. The CDR3 coding sequence is TGCGCCAGCAGCCAAGAAACTAGCGGGAGGGCCATCCAAAACATTCAGTACTTC. Its translation: CASSQETSGRAIQNIQYF.